Following are 17 T cell receptor beta chains from one sample sequenced in a study of control samples from healthy donors and cancer patients. Profiled with immunoSEQ multiplex PCR; TCRdb holds only in-frame clones, not every one. The sample has under 100,000 clones, about 85% seen once. Sequencing input: blood. These receptors originate from a woman in her sixties or seventies in good health.

This chain connects TRBV18 to TRBJ1-3; D uncertain. V was pared by 0 bases and J by 0 bases, with 6 bases between. Per germline, CDR1 KGHSH and CDR2 LQKENI. The CDR3 consists of 15 residues. CDR3 sequence reads: CASSPPTDSGNTIYF. CDR3 nucleotide sequence: TGTGCCAGCTCACCACCGACGGACTCTGGAAACACCATATATTTT.

The chain recombines TRBV27 with TRBJ1-5; 12 nucleotides line up with TRBD1. The CDR3 is 16 residues long. The germline CDR1 and CDR2 sequences are MNHEY and SMNVEV (reference sequence). J was trimmed by 2 bases and V by 6 bases; bases with no gene match: 5. CDR3 amino acids: CASRGQGAWGNQPQHF. Written as DNA, the CDR3 is TGTGCCAGCAGGGGACAGGGGGCTTGGGGCAATCAGCCCCAGCATTTT.

V usage is TRBV9 and J usage is TRBJ2-3; D tentatively reads TRBD1 or TRBD2 (5 bases each). Germline loops: CDR1 SGDLS, CDR2 YYNGEE. The CDR3 is made up of 13 amino acids. Deletions cut 4 bases from V and 2 bases from J, with 8 bases between. CDR3 sequence: CASSWGSTDTQYF. CDR3 bases: TGTGCCAGCAGCTGGGGGTCCACAGATACGCAGTATTTT.

As DNA, the CDR3 is TGTGCCAGCAGCTTAGTCGGGCGTGGCTACACCTTC. Amino acids: CASSLVGRGYTF. The chain links TRBV7-2 to TRBJ1-2; no firm D call. The germline CDR1 and CDR2 sequences are SGHTA and FQGNSA. CDR3 length: 12 amino acids. V lost 1 base to trimming and J lost 7 bases, with 7 bases between them.

Details on this clone: Other DNA sequences in the sample encode the same CDR3. The rearrangement links TRBV18 to TRBJ1-3, with 8 bases that match TRBD1. The CDR3 totals 15 residues. The trim removed 2 bases at V and 1 base at J, leaving 1 base unmatched. CDR1 KGHSH and CDR2 LQKENI come from the germline V gene. The CDR3 protein is CASSPTGGSGNTIYF. The CDR3 nucleotides are TGTGCCAGCTCACCAACAGGGGGGTCTGGAAACACCATATATTTT.

This chain uses TRBV4-3 with TRBJ1-2; the D gene is possibly TRBD1 (5 bases). Per germline, CDR1 LGHNA and CDR2 YSLEER. The CDR3 consists of 15 residues. The germline V and J ends were trimmed by 1 base and 2 bases, with 11 bases remaining between them. The CDR3 protein is CASSQAGTENYGYTF. The CDR3 DNA reads as TGCGCCAGCAGCCAAGCCGGGACGGAGAACTATGGCTACACCTTC.

This clone was found once. The gene calls are TRBV19 and TRBJ2-6; no definite D call. In germline, CDR1 is LNHDA, CDR2 SQIVND (reference sequence). CDR3 length: 16 residues. Trimming cost V 2 bases and J 1 base, with 9 bases left between them. For the CDR3, the DNA is TGTGCCAGTAGTATACTCAGGCGTTCTGGGGCCAACGTCCTGACTTTC. This gives the protein CASSILRRSGANVLTF. The full variable domain, with the rest looked up from reference TRBV19 and TRBJ2-6, is DGGITQSPKYLFRKEGQNVTLSCEQNLNHDAMYWYRQDPGQGLRLIYYSQIVNDFQKGDIAEGYSVSREKKESFPLTVTSAQKNPTAFYLCASSILRRSGANVLTFGAGSRLTVL.

The genes are TRBV7-8 and TRBJ1-1; D is uncertain. The length of the CDR3 is 16 residues. CDR1 is SGHVS and CDR2 is FQNEAQ in the germline V gene. V lost 1 base and J 5 bases, leaving 17 bases between the germline ends. The CDR3 DNA is TGTGCCAGCAGCTTAGTCAGCAACGGGCCGTGGACTGAAGCTTTCTTT. It specifies CASSLVSNGPWTEAFF.

The rearrangement joins TRBV7-2 to TRBJ2-7, with D hard to call. Per germline, CDR1 SGHTA and CDR2 FQGNSA. Trimming cost V 1 base and J 3 bases, with 1 base left between them. There are 11 residues in the CDR3. The CDR3 coding sequence is TGTGCCAGCAGCTTAGACTACGAGCAGTACTTC. This gives the protein CASSLDYEQYF.

The chain is built from TRBV5-4 and TRBJ1-6, with 10 bases matching TRBD1. This CDR3 is built from 15 residues. Germline trimming cut 4 bases from V and 8 bases from J; bases unmatched to any gene: 6. Germline V lookup: CDR1 SGHNT, CDR2 YYREEE (reference sequence). The CDR3 coding sequence is TGTGCCAGCAGCCTGGTTGGACAGGGGGATTCACCCCTCCACTTT. Its translation: CASSLVGQGDSPLHF. The full variable domain, rest sourced from reference TRBV5-4 and TRBJ1-6, is ETGVTQSPTHLIKTRGQQVTLRCSSQSGHNTVSWYQQALGQGPQFIFQYYREEENGRGNFPPRFSGLQFPNYSSELNVNALELDDSALYLCASSLVGQGDSPLHFGNGTRLTVT.

Only one count was recorded for this clone. This chain joins TRBV9 and TRBJ2-5; no definite D call. V lost 0 bases and J 2 bases, leaving 11 bases between the germline ends. Per the germline V gene, CDR1 is SGDLS and CDR2 is YYNGEE. CDR3 length: 15 amino acids. The CDR3 loop reads CASSVAPDWQETQYF. The CDR3 DNA is TGTGCCAGCAGCGTAGCTCCCGACTGGCAAGAGACCCAGTACTTC.

The chain is built from TRBV29-1 and TRBJ2-6; D gene ambiguous. The V gene lost 3 bases and the J gene lost 4 bases, with 4 bases spanning the gap. This CDR3 region has 12 residues. The germline gives CDR1 SQVTM, CDR2 ANQGSEA. For the CDR3, the DNA is TGCAGCGTTGAGAGCGGGGCCAACGTCCTGACTTTC. Translation gives CSVESGANVLTF.

The chain couples TRBV19 to TRBJ1-1; D call uncertain. CDR3 length equals 13 residues. Germline loops: CDR1 LNHDA, CDR2 SQIVND (reference sequence). The V end lost 4 bases, the J end lost 0 bases, and 6 bases lay between the germline ends. The CDR3 sequence is CASSNGLNTEAFF. CDR3 nucleotide sequence: TGTGCCAGTAGTAACGGACTGAACACTGAAGCTTTCTTT.

This rearrangement joins TRBV6-6 to TRBJ1-1; D is perhaps TRBD1 (5 bases). Trimming took 0 bases from V and 1 from J, leaving 9 bases between them. The CDR3 has 15 amino acids. Germline CDR1 and CDR2: MNHNY and SVGAGI (reference sequence). The CDR3 DNA is TGTGCCAGCAGTTACTCGAGACAGCGGAACACTGAAGCTTTCTTT. This codes for CASSYSRQRNTEAFF.

The chain combines TRBV7-9 with TRBJ2-1, with D unresolved. The V end lost 3 bases, the J end lost 5 bases, and 2 bases lay between the germline ends. The CDR3 consists of 11 residues. Germline CDR1 is SEHNR and CDR2 is FQNEAQ (reference sequence). Here the CDR3 reads CASSFNNEQFF. The DNA of the CDR3 is TGTGCCAGCAGCTTTAACAATGAGCAGTTCTTC. Variable domain in full (rest from reference TRBV7-9 and TRBJ2-1): DTGVSQNPRHKITKRGQNVTFRCDPISEHNRLYWYRQTLGQGPEFLTYFQNEAQLEKSRLLSDRFSAERPKGSFSTLEIQRTEQGDSAMYLCASSFNNEQFFGPGTRLTVL.

The chain uses TRBV2 and TRBJ2-3; possible D gene TRBD1, 5 bases. This CDR3 is 14 amino acids long. Germline V lookup: CDR1 SNHLY, CDR2 FYNNEI. Trimming cost V 5 bases and J 0 bases, with 9 bases left between them. The CDR3 bases are TGTGCCAGCAGTCTAACAGGAAGCACAGATACGCAGTATTTT. Encoded protein: CASSLTGSTDTQYF.

The V gene is TRBV7-2, the J gene TRBJ1-1; D is ambiguous. V was pared by 0 bases and J by 7 bases, with 6 bases between. CDR1 is SGHTA and CDR2 is FQGNSA in the germline V gene. The CDR3 runs to 12 residues. CDR3 coding DNA: TGTGCCAGCAGCTTAGCAGTAGGTGAAGCTTTCTTT. It translates to CASSLAVGEAFF.